The present T cell receptor (beta chain) was sequenced within a study of T-cell memory formation after mild COVID-19. TCRdb processed the 5' RACE reads anew with MiXCR; each CDR3 protein has one entry. The sample yields roughly 310,000 distinct CDR3 sequences, more than 15% seen once. Study-wide findings and caveats: Clones contracting day 15 to 85 were balanced CD4/CD8; later expanders leaned CD4+.

Trimming stripped 0 bases from V and 2 bases from J, with 11 bases between. The CDR3 totals 16 residues. The germline gives CDR1 MGHRA, CDR2 YSYEKL. As concerns this clonotype: Antigen specificity is unknown.

The rearrangement links TRBV4-1 to TRBJ1-5, with D perhaps TRBD1 (6 bases). The source is a man aged 18 to 30 who had mild COVID-19 (a few samples of this study predate the infection). Cell type and time point are not known. Sequences were obtained from PBMCs or a T cell subset sorted from them (not recorded which). The CDR3 DNA is TGCGCCAGCAGCCAAGATCCGACAGGTGGCAATCAGCCCCAGCATTTT. It translates to CASSQDPTGGNQPQHF.